This T cell receptor (beta chain) was documented in a study of Ad26.COV2.S vaccination and SARS-CoV-2 variants. Repertoires were generated with immunoSEQ multiplex PCR, while TCRdb's copy carries only in-frame clones and drops some. The sample holds 450,000 to 550,000 clones, roughly 89% seen once. The CDR3 sequence is 12 residues long. Germline-derived CDR1 and CDR2 are LNHDA and SQIVND (reference sequence). Deletions cut 5 bases from V and 3 bases from J, with 7 bases between. Treatment noted: roughly 18 received Ad26.COV2.S at low or high dose, single or two shots; about 5 received placebo; per-sample allocation not given. All samples were drawn on day 63, counting from the first vaccine or placebo injection. Adults aged 18-55 years in Boston included the donor. About this clone itself: Its antigen is unidentified.

Study-wide results and caveats: Reportedly, after vaccination the spike-specific CD8+ and CD4+ T cell responses displayed substantial breadth. People who got the vaccine or the placebo had similar non-spike TCR breadth.

V usage is TRBV19 and J usage is TRBJ1-2; D gene unclear. The source material was peripheral blood, sampled in a trial of Ad26.COV2.S vaccine versus placebo. The TCR comes from a person aged 18-65 years who received the Ad26.COV2.S COVID-19 vaccine or a placebo. CDR3 in amino acids: CASSRRDYGYTF. The CDR3 DNA sequence: TGTGCCAGTAGTCGGCGGGACTATGGCTACACCTTC.